Listed below are T cell receptor beta chains from one sample, sequenced in a study of cytomegalovirus exposure and HLA in healthy donors. The protocol was immunoSEQ multiplex PCR, while the TCRdb copy is restricted to in-frame clones and leaves out a portion. The sample contains 150,000 to 180,000 clones, 70% to 80% of which appear only once. The sample comprised PBMCs. All receptors come from a woman aged 40 to 55 in good health and CMV-seronegative. Each CDR3 is given with its conserved first and last residue.

V gene	J gene	CDR3 protein
TRBV7-9	TRBJ2-2	CAASGTSGGVYFSTGELFF
TRBV2	TRBJ2-2	CASRRTSNTGELFF
TRBV6-4	TRBJ1-2	CASSGSPGTGVPGYYGYTF
TRBV9	TRBJ2-3	CASSGATTDTQYF
TRBV5-1	TRBJ2-2	CASSLFIGTGNTGELFF
TRBV5-4	TRBJ2-2	CASSLDRRELFF
TRBV30	TRBJ1-3	CAWSKGAQGNTIYF
TRBV30	TRBJ2-3	CAWGLAGGTDTQYF
TRBV5-4	TRBJ2-7	CASSPRGRDHEQYF
TRBV6-1	TRBJ2-5	CASSVDRGPWETQYF
TRBV10-1	TRBJ1-1	CATGTGSVAEAFF
TRBV7-2	TRBJ2-7	CASSSQYEQYF
TRBV5-1	TRBJ2-5	CASSPGLAQTGTQYF
TRBV6-5	TRBJ2-7	CASSYSDRAYEQYF
TRBV2	TRBJ2-7	CASSERQVSSYEQYF
TRBV4-1	TRBJ2-1	CASSLPLAGGDGNEQFF